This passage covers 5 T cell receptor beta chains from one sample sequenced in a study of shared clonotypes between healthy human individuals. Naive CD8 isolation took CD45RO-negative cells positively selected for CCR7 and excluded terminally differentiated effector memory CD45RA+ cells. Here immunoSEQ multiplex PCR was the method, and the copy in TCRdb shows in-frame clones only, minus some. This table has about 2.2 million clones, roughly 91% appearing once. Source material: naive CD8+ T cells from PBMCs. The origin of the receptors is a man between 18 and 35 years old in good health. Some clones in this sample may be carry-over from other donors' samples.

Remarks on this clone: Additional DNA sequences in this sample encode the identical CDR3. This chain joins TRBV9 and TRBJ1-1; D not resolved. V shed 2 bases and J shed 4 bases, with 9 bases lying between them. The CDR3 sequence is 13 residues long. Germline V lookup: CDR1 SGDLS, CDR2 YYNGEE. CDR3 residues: CASSVGRATEAFF. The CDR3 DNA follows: TGTGCCAGCAGCGTTGGAAGGGCCACTGAAGCTTTCTTT.

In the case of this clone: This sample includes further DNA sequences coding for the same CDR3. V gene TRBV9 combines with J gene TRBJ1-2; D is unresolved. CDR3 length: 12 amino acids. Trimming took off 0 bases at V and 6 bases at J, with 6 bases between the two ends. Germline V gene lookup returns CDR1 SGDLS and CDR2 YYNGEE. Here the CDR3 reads CASSVGGNGYTF. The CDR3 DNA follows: TGTGCCAGCAGCGTAGGGGGAAATGGCTACACCTTC.

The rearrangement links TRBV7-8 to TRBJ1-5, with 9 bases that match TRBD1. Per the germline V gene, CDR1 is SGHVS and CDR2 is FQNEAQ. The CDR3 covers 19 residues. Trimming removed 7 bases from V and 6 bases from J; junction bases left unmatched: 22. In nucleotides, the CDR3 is TGTGCCAGCACCCTCGGGGGGAAGGGGACAGGGATGTGGGTTCAGCCCCAGCATTTT. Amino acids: CASTLGGKGTGMWVQPQHF.

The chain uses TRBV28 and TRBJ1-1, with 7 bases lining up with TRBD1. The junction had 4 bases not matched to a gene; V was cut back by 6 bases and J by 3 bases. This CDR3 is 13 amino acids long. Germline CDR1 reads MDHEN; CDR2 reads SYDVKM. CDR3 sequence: CASRIGTDTEAFF. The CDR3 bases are TGTGCCAGCAGAATTGGGACAGACACTGAAGCTTTCTTT.

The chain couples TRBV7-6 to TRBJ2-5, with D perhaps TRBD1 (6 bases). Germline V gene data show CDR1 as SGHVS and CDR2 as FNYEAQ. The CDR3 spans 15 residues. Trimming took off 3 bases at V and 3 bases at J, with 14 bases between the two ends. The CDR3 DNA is TGTGCCAGCAGCTTGTTAAACAGGGCCAAAGAGACCCAGTACTTC. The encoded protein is CASSLLNRAKETQYF.